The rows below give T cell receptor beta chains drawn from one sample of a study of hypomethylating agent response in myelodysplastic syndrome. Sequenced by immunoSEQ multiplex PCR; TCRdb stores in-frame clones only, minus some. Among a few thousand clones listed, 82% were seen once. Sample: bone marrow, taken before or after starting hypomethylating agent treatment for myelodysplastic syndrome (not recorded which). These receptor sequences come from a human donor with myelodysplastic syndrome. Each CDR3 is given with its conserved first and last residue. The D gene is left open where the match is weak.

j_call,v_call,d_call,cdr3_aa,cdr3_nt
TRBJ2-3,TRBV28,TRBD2,CASSPLSGRKYGTQYF,TGTGCCAGCAGCCCTCTCAGCGGGAGGAAGTATGGTACGCAGTATTTT
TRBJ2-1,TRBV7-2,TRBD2,CASSLSGTSYNEQFF,TGTGCCAGCAGCTTATCCGGGACTAGCTACAATGAGCAGTTCTTC
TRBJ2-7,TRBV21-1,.,CASSKVPYEQYF,TGTGCCAGCAGCAAAGTCCCCTACGAGCAGTACTTC